This TCR beta chain was obtained from a study of blood T cell repertoires in COVID-19. Study overall: T cells, B-cell-depleted T cells, or PBMCs supplied cDNA or gDNA.

Looked up from germline, CDR1 is LGHDT and CDR2 is YNNKEL (reference sequence). CDR3 length: 15 amino acids. V lost 0 bases and J lost 5, with 11 bases in between. Donors were grouped by their self-reported clinical history. The table came from immunoSEQ multiplex PCR; TCRdb's copy has only in-frame clones and leaves some out. The data hold under 350,000 clones, with around 86% observed a single time. The TCR sequence derives from a woman aged 35 to 49 with acute COVID-19. The specimen sequenced was PBMCs or T cells enriched from blood (not recorded which). V and J are TRBV3-1 (or the pseudogene TRBV3-2) and TRBJ2-1; TRBD2 is a possible D gene (5 bases). The CDR3 DNA reads TGTGCCAGCAGCCAAGACGGGCGGGCCAACAATGAGCAGTTCTTC. This gives the protein CASSQDGRANNEQFF.